This TCR beta chain emerged from a study of blood T cell repertoires in COVID-19 (dated by TCRdb to between 2020 and 2021). Regarding the complete study: Samples covering the acute and convalescent phases of COVID-19 were provided by collaborators in the United States, Italy and Spain. The prospective study material was composed of cDNA or gDNA derived from T cells, B-cell-depleted T cells, or PBMCs. Deeply sampled blood TCRbeta repertoires from subjects exposed to, actively infected with, or recovered from COVID-19 were included in the dataset. The repertoires were made available in a free public database intended to serve as a resource for research on the immune response to SARS-CoV-2. Samples were obtained from the ongoing ImmuneRACE study (first 160 participants) and from 1,200 or so subjects provided by 6 global collaborators. Sample metadata almost always included a de-identified subject ID, COVID-19 status, age in years and sex. Where available, HLA class I and class II types were obtained from metadata supplied by the sample provider rather than from assay-based typing.

As encoded in the germline V gene, CDR1 is ENHRY while CDR2 is SYGVKD. Counted from cysteine to phenylalanine, this CDR3 has 16 amino acids. Only CDR3 DNA remains: 48 bases, in frame from the first base. V lost 2 bases and J lost 4 bases; the stretch between them is 14 bases long. Beyond this particular receptor, the publication reports: Clinical and demographic metadata were provided uncurated, with the amount varying by source and participant.

In the prospective study, participants were about 18 to 100 years old, resided in around 25 geographic areas of the United States, and were enrolled through a virtual design. Cohort assignment in the prospective study relied on participant-reported clinical history from a screening survey and a study questionnaire. Each participant in the prospective study had whole blood, serum and a nasopharyngeal or oropharyngeal swab collected by mobile phlebotomists. Participants in the prospective study had the option to provide additional blood draws and questionnaires over a roughly 2-month period. Before DNA extraction, prospective study blood samples were shipped either frozen or at room temperature. The immunoSEQ Assay, a bias-controlled multiplex PCR, was used to amplify TCRbeta CDR3 regions from genomic DNA. The study's own analysis went as follows. Nucleated cell counts per sample were estimated from amplification of reference gene primers within the assay. Sequence reads were collapsed and filtered to measure the absolute abundance of every unique TCRbeta CDR3 rearrangement. For each sample, productive Simpson clonality was calculated as the square root of Simpson's diversity index over productive rearrangements. Held by TCRdb, this immuneACCESS table contains in-frame sequences only and omits some clones. Under half of the omission traces to an unresolved V gene where checked; the cause of the rest is unknown. That table furnishes V, J and clone size, whereas the DNA furnished D and trimming. The sample table holds 270,000 or so clones, of which more than 70% were seen once. Of the sample, approximately 1.2% falls within the top ten clones.

Of note for this clone: It lacks a known antigen. No base-level quality is on record; no much larger clone is a single base apart.

This clonotype was sampled from a woman between 40 and 50 years old with acute COVID-19. The sample consisted of PBMCs or T cells enriched from blood (not recorded which). The rearrangement joined TRBV10-3 to TRBJ1-4, and perhaps TRBD1 as D gene, on 6 matching bases. The DNA sequence is given as TGTGCCATCAGTGAGCCTACAGGGAGCAGTAATGAAAAACTGTTTTTT. The translation is CAISEPTGSSNEKLFF.